A selection of T cell receptor beta chains follows, all from one sample in a study of cytomegalovirus exposure and HLA in healthy donors. Some clones are missing from TCRdb's copy, which holds only in-frame ones; the method was immunoSEQ multiplex PCR. The table has about 94,000 clones, 79% seen once. The source material was PBMCs. The source of these receptors is a woman aged 40 to 49 in good health and CMV-seronegative. Each CDR3 is given with its conserved first and last residue. Fields, in order: clone size, V gene, J gene, D gene, CDR3 protein, CDR3 DNA. A D gene is named only where the DNA matches it firmly. Clone size is not always given. Where it is, it says once, few, many or a class for expanded clones.

>.|TRBV5-1|TRBJ1-3|TRBD1
CASSIDRGRLGNTIYF
TGCGCCAGCAGCATCGACAGGGGGCGCCTAGGAAACACCATATATTTT
>.|TRBV29-1|TRBJ2-2|.
CSVANTGELFF
TGCAGCGTAGCTAACACCGGGGAGCTGTTTTTT
>.|TRBV11-2|TRBJ2-1|TRBD2
CASSSSGGGFDEQFF
TGTGCCAGCAGCAGCAGCGGGGGGGGTTTCGATGAGCAGTTCTTC
>.|TRBV9|TRBJ2-5|TRBD1
CASSPIGTVQETQYF
TGTGCCAGCAGCCCCATAGGGACAGTACAAGAGACCCAGTACTTC
>.|TRBV28|TRBJ1-3|.
CASSSGSGNTIYF
TGTGCCAGCAGTTCCGGCTCTGGAAACACCATATATTTT
>.|TRBV4-2|TRBJ1-5|.
CASSQASDTGTQPQHF
TGTGCCAGCAGCCAAGCATCGGACACCGGAACGCAGCCCCAGCATTTT
>.|TRBV20-1|TRBJ2-7|.
CSALSSYEQYF
TGCAGTGCTTTGAGCTCCTACGAGCAGTACTTC
>.|TRBV5-1|TRBJ2-1|.
CAREDGGSYNEQFF
TGCGCCAGAGAAGACGGAGGCTCCTACAATGAGCAGTTCTTC
>.|TRBV12-5|TRBJ2-5|.
CASARSSQGGETQYF
TGTGCTAGTGCCCGATCGTCCCAGGGAGGCGAGACCCAGTACTTC
>.|TRBV5-1|TRBJ1-5|.
CASSLDSGDQPQHF
TGCGCCAGCAGCTTGGATAGCGGCGACCAGCCCCAGCATTTT
>.|TRBV18|TRBJ2-5|.
CASSPGSKETQYF
TGTGCCAGCTCACCTGGCTCGAAAGAGACCCAGTACTTC
>.|TRBV5-1|TRBJ2-1|.
CASRVAEKYNEQFF
TGCGCCAGCAGAGTGGCGGAGAAATACAATGAGCAGTTCTTC
>.|TRBV5-4|TRBJ1-1|TRBD1
CASSLADRVEAFF
TGTGCCAGCAGCTTGGCCGACAGGGTGGAAGCTTTCTTT
>.|TRBV9|TRBJ2-7|.
CASSAGPGADNEQYF
TGTGCCAGCAGCGCGGGCCCAGGGGCGGACAACGAGCAGTACTTC
>.|TRBV7-2|TRBJ1-1|.
CASSQTYRAQGTEAFF
TGTGCCAGCAGCCAAACCTACAGGGCGCAAGGGACTGAAGCTTTCTTT
>.|TRBV2|TRBJ2-7|TRBD1
CASSVTGTGSSGEQYF
TGTGCCAGCAGTGTTACCGGGACAGGGTCCTCGGGGGAGCAGTACTTC
>.|TRBV7-2|TRBJ1-1|TRBD1
CASSGQGAVTEAFF
TGTGCCAGCAGCGGACAGGGTGCTGTAACTGAAGCTTTCTTT
>.|TRBV14|TRBJ2-2|TRBD1
CASRKAGTGGPGELFF
TGTGCCAGCAGGAAAGCCGGGACAGGGGGACCCGGGGAGCTGTTTTTT
>once|TRBV30|TRBJ1-6|.
CAWSVAVRQNSPLHF
TGTGCCTGGAGTGTAGCCGTGAGACAGAATTCACCCCTCCACTTT
>.|TRBV2|TRBJ2-3|TRBD1
CASWGSGGSDTQYF
TGTGCCAGCTGGGGGTCAGGGGGTTCAGATACGCAGTATTTT
>.|TRBV7-2|TRBJ1-1|.
CASSLDLITGTEAFF
TGTGCCAGCAGCTTAGATTTAATAACAGGCACTGAAGCTTTCTTT
>.|TRBV6-6|TRBJ2-7|TRBD1
CASSYSGTGGEQYF
TGTGCCAGCAGTTACTCCGGGACAGGAGGCGAGCAGTACTTC
>once|TRBV5-1|TRBJ2-2|TRBD2
CASSYSGGNTGELFF
TGCGCCAGCAGCTATAGCGGGGGAAACACCGGGGAGCTGTTTTTT
>many|TRBV27|TRBJ2-5|TRBD1
CASSLSGPLGTGGTETQYF
TGTGCCAGCAGTTTATCGGGACCCTTAGGGACAGGGGGCACGGAGACCCAGTACTTC
>.|TRBV18|TRBJ1-4|TRBD1
CASSRDRLINEKLFF
TGTGCCAGCTCACGGGACAGGCTAATTAATGAAAAACTGTTTTTT
>.|TRBV4-2|TRBJ2-7|TRBD1
CASSQAGTGSPYEQYF
TGTGCCAGCAGCCAAGCCGGGACAGGGTCTCCCTACGAGCAGTACTTC
>.|TRBV5-4|TRBJ2-6|TRBD1
CASSPGDRGFSGANVLTF
TGTGCCAGCAGCCCTGGGGACAGGGGGTTCTCTGGGGCCAACGTCCTGACTTTC
>.|TRBV5-3|TRBJ2-5|TRBD2
CARSPTRGTRQETQYF
TGTGCCAGAAGTCCTACTAGGGGGACTAGACAAGAGACCCAGTACTTC
>.|TRBV9|TRBJ2-5|.
CASSATDTGTQYF
TGTGCCAGCAGCGCGACGGACACCGGGACCCAGTACTTC
>.|TRBV5-4|TRBJ1-2|.
CASKAWRQHNYGYPF
TGTGCCAGCAAAGCTTGGCGGCAGCACAACTATGGCTACCCCTTC
>.|TRBV7-2|TRBJ2-1|TRBD2
CASSLAAGPSSYNEQFF
TGTGCCAGCAGCTTAGCAGCGGGGCCGTCTTCCTACAATGAGCAGTTCTTC
>.|TRBV9|TRBJ1-6|TRBD1
CASSVGTGYNSPLHF
TGTGCCAGCAGCGTCGGGACAGGTTATAATTCACCCCTCCACTTT